Listed below are T cell receptor beta chains from one sample, sequenced in a study of radiotherapy plus CTLA-4 blockade in lung cancer. Profiling relied on immunoSEQ multiplex PCR, and the TCRdb table lists in-frame clones only, not all of them. This table has some 73,000 clones, about 84% appearing once. Here the sequenced sample was peripheral blood, taken from a patient treated with radiotherapy plus ipilimumab. Receptor source: a human donor with non-small cell lung cancer who had stable disease on radiotherapy plus ipilimumab. Both conserved end residues are part of each CDR3. A D gene is named only where the DNA matches it firmly. Size is omitted from some rows. Given values are once, few, many or a class for expanded clones.

v_gene: TRBV6-4
j_gene: TRBJ2-3
abundance: NA
d_gene: TRBD1
CDR3aa: CASSSGQADTQYF
CDR3nt: TGTGCCAGCAGCTCCGGACAGGCCGATACGCAGTATTTT

v_gene: TRBV2
j_gene: TRBJ2-1
abundance: NA
d_gene: TRBD1
CDR3aa: CASSRDRPPYNEQFF
CDR3nt: TGTGCCAGCAGCCGGGACAGGCCACCCTACAATGAGCAGTTCTTC

v_gene: TRBV4-1
j_gene: TRBJ2-3
abundance: NA
d_gene: TRBD2
CDR3aa: CASSQAFSGATGDTQYF
CDR3nt: TGCGCCAGCAGCCAGGCCTTTAGCGGGGCCACGGGGGATACGCAGTATTTT

v_gene: TRBV11-2
j_gene: TRBJ1-1
abundance: NA
d_gene: TRBD1
CDR3aa: CASSPRTGTRNTEAFF
CDR3nt: TGTGCCAGCAGCCCGAGGACAGGGACGAGGAACACTGAAGCTTTCTTT

v_gene: TRBV28
j_gene: TRBJ1-2
abundance: NA
d_gene: NA
CDR3aa: CASPIRGMLLLAQKLPPTYGYTF
CDR3nt: TGTGCCAGCCCCATCCGAGGGATGTTGCTATTGGCACAGAAATTACCCCCTACCTATGGCTACACCTTC

v_gene: TRBV28
j_gene: TRBJ2-3
abundance: NA
d_gene: TRBD2
CDR3aa: CASRRTSGRTSGGTDTQYF
CDR3nt: TGTGCCAGCAGGAGGACTAGCGGGAGAACTTCTGGAGGGACAGATACGCAGTATTTT

v_gene: TRBV9
j_gene: TRBJ2-1
abundance: few
d_gene: NA
CDR3aa: CASSEGWNEQFF
CDR3nt: TGTGCCAGCAGTGAGGGTTGGAATGAGCAGTTCTTC

v_gene: TRBV6-1
j_gene: TRBJ2-7
abundance: NA
d_gene: TRBD1
CDR3aa: CASRGQGATLYEQYF
CDR3nt: TGTGCCAGCAGAGGACAGGGGGCGACCCTCTACGAGCAGTACTTC

v_gene: TRBV6-5
j_gene: TRBJ1-5
abundance: NA
d_gene: NA
CDR3aa: CASSITGSKWPQHF
CDR3nt: TGTGCCAGCAGCATTACAGGTAGTAAGTGGCCCCAGCATTTT

v_gene: TRBV27
j_gene: TRBJ2-7
abundance: NA
d_gene: NA
CDR3aa: CASSSLPSREQYF
CDR3nt: TGTGCCAGCAGTTCCCTTCCGTCGAGAGAGCAGTACTTC

v_gene: TRBV27
j_gene: TRBJ1-5
abundance: NA
d_gene: NA
CDR3aa: CASSSWTSSNQPQHF
CDR3nt: TGTGCCAGCAGTTCCTGGACAAGTAGCAATCAGCCCCAGCATTTT

v_gene: TRBV7-9
j_gene: TRBJ1-6
abundance: NA
d_gene: TRBD1
CDR3aa: CASSLGDRVYSPLHF
CDR3nt: TGTGCCAGCAGCTTAGGGGACAGGGTTTATTCACCCCTCCACTTT

v_gene: TRBV6-1
j_gene: TRBJ1-3
abundance: NA
d_gene: NA
CDR3aa: CASSEEGSSGNTIYF
CDR3nt: TGTGCCAGCAGTGAAGAAGGTAGCTCTGGAAACACCATATATTTT

v_gene: TRBV28
j_gene: TRBJ2-1
abundance: NA
d_gene: NA
CDR3aa: CASRADPSSYNEQFF
CDR3nt: TGTGCCAGCAGAGCGGACCCAAGCTCCTACAATGAGCAGTTCTTC

v_gene: TRBV18
j_gene: TRBJ1-4
abundance: NA
d_gene: TRBD1
CDR3aa: CASSPFRQGTTNEKLFF
CDR3nt: TGTGCCAGCTCACCTTTCCGACAGGGGACAACTAATGAAAAACTGTTTTTT

v_gene: TRBV19
j_gene: TRBJ1-1
abundance: NA
d_gene: NA
CDR3aa: CASSIPTGATEAFF
CDR3nt: TGTGCCAGTAGTATACCGACAGGAGCCACTGAAGCTTTCTTT

v_gene: TRBV7-9
j_gene: TRBJ2-1
abundance: NA
d_gene: NA
CDR3aa: CASSLGARNEQFF
CDR3nt: TGTGCCAGCAGCTTAGGGGCCCGAAATGAGCAGTTCTTC

v_gene: TRBV10-3
j_gene: TRBJ1-1
abundance: few
d_gene: TRBD1
CDR3aa: CAISENRGSTEAFF
CDR3nt: TGTGCCATCAGTGAAAACAGGGGCAGCACTGAAGCTTTCTTT

v_gene: TRBV7-6
j_gene: TRBJ2-1
abundance: NA
d_gene: TRBD2
CDR3aa: CASSRYGLAAIPVGNEQFF
CDR3nt: TGTGCCAGCAGTCGTTATGGACTAGCGGCCATCCCAGTGGGCAATGAGCAGTTCTTC

v_gene: TRBV6-5
j_gene: TRBJ2-1
abundance: NA
d_gene: NA
CDR3aa: CASSYSIGYHYNEQFF
CDR3nt: TGTGCCAGCAGTTACTCGATAGGTTATCACTACAATGAGCAGTTCTTC

v_gene: TRBV7-6
j_gene: TRBJ2-1
abundance: NA
d_gene: NA
CDR3aa: CASSLKLTRYNEQFF
CDR3nt: TGTGCCAGCAGCTTAAAACTAACTCGCTACAATGAGCAGTTCTTC

v_gene: TRBV4-1
j_gene: TRBJ2-7
abundance: NA
d_gene: TRBD2
CDR3aa: CASSQDRTSSLYEQYF
CDR3nt: TGCGCCAGCAGCCAAGATCGGACTAGCTCTCTCTACGAGCAGTACTTC

v_gene: TRBV7-3
j_gene: TRBJ2-1
abundance: NA
d_gene: TRBD2
CDR3aa: CASSPGLASDEQFF
CDR3nt: TGTGCCAGCAGCCCGGGACTAGCGAGCGATGAGCAGTTCTTC

v_gene: TRBV5-1
j_gene: TRBJ2-1
abundance: NA
d_gene: TRBD1
CDR3aa: CASSLDRGGINEQFF
CDR3nt: TGCGCCAGCAGCTTGGACAGGGGTGGGATCAATGAGCAGTTCTTC

v_gene: TRBV6-5
j_gene: TRBJ1-2
abundance: NA
d_gene: NA
CDR3aa: CASSLTFGGNYGYTF
CDR3nt: TGTGCCAGCAGTTTGACATTCGGGGGAAACTATGGCTACACCTTC

v_gene: TRBV6-5
j_gene: TRBJ1-2
abundance: NA
d_gene: TRBD1
CDR3aa: CASSPGQGGYTF
CDR3nt: TGTGCCAGCAGCCCTGGACAGGGTGGCTACACCTTC

v_gene: TRBV5-1
j_gene: TRBJ2-2
abundance: NA
d_gene: TRBD1
CDR3aa: CASSSGYDRGKTGELFF
CDR3nt: TGCGCCAGCAGCAGCGGCTATGACAGGGGAAAAACCGGGGAGCTGTTTTTT

v_gene: TRBV6-1
j_gene: TRBJ2-5
abundance: NA
d_gene: NA
CDR3aa: CASRGTLRLETQYF
CDR3nt: TGTGCCAGCCGAGGGACACTCCGCCTGGAGACCCAGTACTTC

v_gene: TRBV18
j_gene: TRBJ2-7
abundance: NA
d_gene: NA
CDR3aa: CASSPMAGVRADYEQYF
CDR3nt: TGTGCCAGCTCACCAATGGCAGGGGTTAGAGCGGACTACGAGCAGTACTTC

v_gene: TRBV30
j_gene: TRBJ2-3
abundance: NA
d_gene: TRBD2
CDR3aa: CAWISSGRASDTQYF
CDR3nt: TGTGCCTGGATATCTAGCGGGAGGGCCTCAGATACGCAGTATTTT

v_gene: TRBV29-1
j_gene: TRBJ2-1
abundance: NA
d_gene: NA
CDR3aa: CSALTTSRRDGEQFF
CDR3nt: TGCAGCGCCCTCACCACTTCGCGAAGGGACGGTGAGCAGTTCTTC

v_gene: TRBV7-3
j_gene: TRBJ2-3
abundance: NA
d_gene: TRBD2
CDR3aa: CASSLLAGVAGGQGDTQYF
CDR3nt: TGTGCCAGCAGCTTACTTGCCGGAGTAGCGGGGGGGCAGGGAGATACGCAGTATTTT

v_gene: TRBV5-1
j_gene: TRBJ2-2
abundance: NA
d_gene: TRBD2
CDR3aa: CASSPGGGGSRTGELFF
CDR3nt: TGCGCCAGCAGCCCAGGCGGGGGGGGCTCTCGCACCGGGGAGCTGTTTTTT

v_gene: TRBV5-1
j_gene: TRBJ2-2
abundance: NA
d_gene: TRBD1
CDR3aa: CASSLVAGGITGELFF
CDR3nt: TGCGCCAGCAGCTTGGTGGCAGGGGGCATCACCGGGGAGCTGTTTTTT

v_gene: TRBV7-3
j_gene: TRBJ2-1
abundance: NA
d_gene: TRBD1
CDR3aa: CASSSQPPTGVGAYNEQFF
CDR3nt: TGTGCCAGCAGCTCTCAACCCCCGACAGGGGTAGGGGCCTACAATGAGCAGTTCTTC

v_gene: TRBV30
j_gene: TRBJ1-4
abundance: NA
d_gene: TRBD1
CDR3aa: CAWSLGGDEKLFF
CDR3nt: TGTGCCTGGAGTTTAGGGGGCGATGAAAAACTGTTTTTT

v_gene: TRBV6-1
j_gene: TRBJ2-3
abundance: NA
d_gene: TRBD2
CDR3aa: CASSGLAGGPGTQYF
CDR3nt: TGTGCCAGCAGTGGGCTAGCGGGGGGGCCAGGTACGCAGTATTTT

v_gene: TRBV27
j_gene: TRBJ2-1
abundance: NA
d_gene: TRBD2
CDR3aa: CASSPPGLAGGLSRLYNEQFF
CDR3nt: TGTGCCAGCAGTCCCCCGGGACTAGCGGGAGGCCTCTCCCGCCTCTACAATGAGCAGTTCTTC

v_gene: TRBV18
j_gene: TRBJ2-7
abundance: NA
d_gene: NA
CDR3aa: CASSDFELASYEQYF
CDR3nt: TGTGCCAGCTCCGACTTCGAGCTGGCCTCCTACGAGCAGTACTTC

v_gene: TRBV11-3
j_gene: TRBJ2-1
abundance: NA
d_gene: TRBD2
CDR3aa: CASSLRASGGSYNEQFF
CDR3nt: TGTGCCAGCAGCTTACGCGCTAGCGGGGGCTCCTACAATGAGCAGTTCTTC

v_gene: TRBV9
j_gene: TRBJ2-1
abundance: NA
d_gene: TRBD2
CDR3aa: CASSVFTSGRYNEQFF
CDR3nt: TGTGCCAGCAGCGTCTTTACTAGCGGGAGGTACAATGAGCAGTTCTTC

v_gene: TRBV10-1
j_gene: TRBJ2-2
abundance: NA
d_gene: TRBD2
CDR3aa: CASPPREGGTGELFF
CDR3nt: TGCGCCAGCCCCCCGAGGGAGGGTGGGACCGGGGAGCTGTTTTTT

v_gene: TRBV6-5
j_gene: TRBJ1-6
abundance: NA
d_gene: TRBD1
CDR3aa: CASSYQGGGSPLHF
CDR3nt: TGTGCCAGCAGTTACCAGGGGGGAGGTTCACCCCTCCACTTT

v_gene: TRBV28
j_gene: TRBJ1-4
abundance: NA
d_gene: NA
CDR3aa: CASSRPDGNEKLFF
CDR3nt: TGTGCCAGCAGCCGACCCGACGGAAATGAAAAACTGTTTTTT

v_gene: TRBV9
j_gene: TRBJ2-1
abundance: NA
d_gene: TRBD2
CDR3aa: CASRRGLAEYNEQFF
CDR3nt: TGTGCCAGCAGGAGGGGACTAGCGGAATACAATGAGCAGTTCTTC

v_gene: TRBV27
j_gene: TRBJ2-1
abundance: NA
d_gene: NA
CDR3aa: CASGLSSLEFF
CDR3nt: TGTGCCAGCGGTCTTAGCTCCCTGGAGTTCTTC

v_gene: TRBV5-1
j_gene: TRBJ1-5
abundance: NA
d_gene: TRBD1
CDR3aa: CASSLTGGQPQHF
CDR3nt: TGCGCCAGCAGCTTGACAGGGGGCCAGCCCCAGCATTTT

v_gene: TRBV30
j_gene: TRBJ2-3
abundance: NA
d_gene: NA
CDR3aa: CAWRQGIITDTQYF
CDR3nt: TGTGCCTGGAGACAGGGAATAATCACAGATACGCAGTATTTT